The 13 T cell receptor beta chains given below trace back to one sample, sequenced in a study of blood T cell repertoires in COVID-19. This table comes from immunoSEQ multiplex PCR, and its TCRdb copy is limited to in-frame clones, with some not included. Of 200,000 to 250,000 clones in the sample, approximately 90% are singletons; the top ten hold 4% to 5.5%. The sequenced material came from peripheral blood. The receptors here all came from a middle-aged woman with acute or convalescent COVID-19.

This clone was detected once. V usage is TRBV30 and J usage is TRBJ1-5; D ambiguous. This CDR3 comprises 15 residues. The V end lost 0 bases, the J end lost 4 bases, and 13 bases lay between the germline ends. Germline V gene lookup returns CDR1 GTSNPN and CDR2 SVGIG (reference sequence). Here the CDR3 DNA reads TGTGCCTGGAGTGTACGTGGCAGCGGAAATCAGCCCCAGCATTTT. Its translation: CAWSVRGSGNQPQHF. The full variable domain, in which reference TRBV30 and TRBJ1-5 provide the parts outside the CDR3, is SQTIHQWPATLVQPVGSPLSLECTVEGTSNPNLYWYRQAAGRGLQLLFYSVGIGQISSEVPQNLSASRPQDRQFILSSKKLLLSDSGFYLCAWSVRGSGNQPQHFGDGTRLSIL.

This clone was seen more than once but under ten times. The V gene is TRBV19, the J gene TRBJ1-3; TRBD1 matches 7 bases. Trimming cost V 8 bases and J 0 bases; bases outside gene matches: 7. Germline values: CDR1 LNHDA, CDR2 SQIVND (reference sequence). This CDR3 contains 15 residues. CDR3 loop: CASLDRADSGNTIYF. The CDR3 DNA reads as TGTGCCAGTCTCGACAGGGCGGACTCTGGAAACACCATATATTTT.

The V and J genes are TRBV20-1 and TRBJ2-2, with a tentative D call TRBD2 (7 bases). The germline V gene has CDR1 DFQATT and CDR2 SNEGSKA (reference sequence). This CDR3 contains 11 residues. V dropped 6 bases and J dropped 10 bases, with 12 bases sitting between them. This chain's CDR3 is CSALRGAELFF. The CDR3 DNA sequence: TGCAGTGCCCTTCGGGGGGCGGAGCTGTTTTTT.

J is TRBJ1-2 and V is TRBV4-2; 11 bases line up with TRBD1. The CDR3 extends over 15 amino acids. Germline V gene lookup returns CDR1 LGHNA and CDR2 YNFKEQ. Trimming at V came to 1 base and at J to 7 bases, leaving 5 bases not matched to a gene. Here the CDR3 reads CASSQVSGQGGGYTF. CDR3 coding DNA: TGTGCCAGCAGCCAAGTGTCGGGACAGGGGGGTGGCTACACCTTC.

This chain connects TRBV24-1 to TRBJ2-2; D possibly corresponds to TRBD2 (7 bases). The CDR3 covers 15 residues. CDR1 is KGHDR, CDR2 SFDVKD, per germline. V lost 5 bases and J lost 5, with 14 bases in between. In DNA, the CDR3 is TGTGCCACCAGTGGGACGGGGGGCCCGACCGGGGAGCTGTTTTTT. Translating it yields CATSGTGGPTGELFF.

The J gene is TRBJ1-1, the V gene TRBV7-3, with D perhaps matching TRBD1 (6 bases). V shed 5 bases and J shed 4 bases, with 11 bases lying between them. The CDR3 extends over 13 amino acids. Germline values: CDR1 SGHTA, CDR2 FQGTGA. CDR3 nucleotide sequence: TGTGCCAGCAGCCCAACAGGGAGCACTGAAGCTTTCTTT. Translated, it gives CASSPTGSTEAFF.

This clone was counted only a few times. The gene calls are TRBV6-5 and TRBJ1-6; 8 bases match TRBD1. CDR1 is MNHEY, CDR2 SVGAGI, per germline. CDR3 length: 14 residues. The V and J ends lost 2 bases and 10 bases, in that order; junction bases with no gene match: 4. The CDR3 DNA reads TGTGCCAGCAGTTACGTGACAGGGGTCTCACCCCTCCACTTT. Amino acid sequence: CASSYVTGVSPLHF.

The chain recombines TRBV6-1 with TRBJ1-1; a weak D match, TRBD1 (5 bases). V was cut by 3 bases and J by 5 bases, with 10 bases left in between. The CDR3 contains 13 residues. Germline CDR1 reads MNHNS; CDR2 reads SASEGT. The CDR3 is CASSDRGGTEAFF. The CDR3 bases are TGTGCCAGCAGTGACCGGGGGGGGACTGAAGCTTTCTTT.

V usage is TRBV2 and J usage is TRBJ1-4, with 7 bases fitting TRBD1. In germline, CDR1 is SNHLY, CDR2 FYNNEI. J gave up 3 bases and V 6 bases, and 7 bases lay outside the gene matches. This CDR3 contains 15 residues. CDR3 residues: CASSQQGTSNEKLFF. In DNA form, the CDR3 reads TGTGCCAGCAGCCAACAGGGGACCTCTAATGAAAAACTGTTTTTT.

This clone has a handful of counts. The J gene is TRBJ1-6, the V gene TRBV5-1, with D perhaps TRBD1 (6 bases). The germline V and J ends were trimmed by 3 bases and 7 bases, with 11 bases remaining between them. Germline CDR1 and CDR2: SGHRS and YFSETQ. There are 14 residues in the CDR3. The CDR3 here is CASSSVRGNSPLHF. CDR3 coding DNA: TGCGCCAGCAGCTCCGTAAGGGGGAATTCACCCCTCCACTTT.

This chain links TRBV4-2 with TRBJ2-2; TRBD2 matches at 8 bases. The CDR3 spans 17 residues. Germline assignment: CDR1 LGHNA and CDR2 YNFKEQ. The ends lost 4 bases at V and 5 bases at J; junction bases unmatched: 12. CDR3 residues: CASSLGVAGTGTGELFF. The DNA of the CDR3 is TGTGCCAGCAGCCTAGGGGTAGCGGGGACCGGGACCGGGGAGCTGTTTTTT.

The chain's CDR3 is CASSLALGELFF. For the CDR3, the DNA is TGTGCCAGCAGCTTAGCCCTGGGGGAGCTGTTTTTT. The gene calls are TRBV7-9 and TRBJ2-2; D remains unclear. The CDR3 runs 12 residues. Germline CDR1 is SEHNR and CDR2 is FQNEAQ (reference sequence). V was trimmed by 0 bases and J by 8 bases, leaving 4 bases between them. Using reference TRBV7-9 and TRBJ2-2 for the parts outside the CDR3, the full variable domain is DTGVSQNPRHKITKRGQNVTFRCDPISEHNRLYWYRQTLGQGPEFLTYFQNEAQLEKSRLLSDRFSAERPKGSFSTLEIQRTEQGDSAMYLCASSLALGELFFGEGSRLTVL.

The V call is TRBV6-5, the J call TRBJ2-7, with a tentative D call TRBD1 (6 bases). CDR3 length equals 15 residues. Germline V gives CDR1 MNHEY, CDR2 SVGAGI. V dropped 0 bases and J dropped 2 bases, with 11 bases sitting between them. The CDR3 loop is CASSYSRGTPYEQYV. DNA of the CDR3: TGTGCCAGCAGTTACTCGAGGGGGACGCCCTACGAGCAGTACGTC.